This entry is about one T cell receptor beta chain. The data were taken from a study of T cell changes during pregnancy in multiple sclerosis. Assay: immunoSEQ multiplex PCR; the TCRdb copy retains only in-frame clones and omits some. The table lists around 62,000 clones, about 90% of them singletons. V lost 6 bases, J lost 4 bases, and 4 bases stayed unmatched. Germline V gene data show CDR1 as MDHEN and CDR2 as SYDVKM. The CDR3 totals 14 residues. The sequence derives from a female donor with multiple sclerosis, enrolled in a pregnancy study. This chain connects TRBV28 to TRBJ2-7; 12 bases map to TRBD1. The sample consisted of CD4+ T cells from peripheral blood mononuclear cells, taken in the first trimester of pregnancy. The CDR3 bases are TGTGCCAGCAGCGTGGGACAGGGGGCTTACGAGCAGTACTTC. Its translation is CASSVGQGAYEQYF.